Below, 8 T cell receptor beta chains from the same sample are listed, as sequenced in a study of T cell repertoires in cytomegalovirus infection. Each CDR3 protein gets one entry after TCRdb re-called the reads with MiXCR. This table holds fewer than 300,000 distinct CDR3 sequences, roughly 23% found once. Material: PBMCs. Receptors originate from a human donor in good health (CMV status not recorded). Some clones in this sample may be carry-over from other donors' samples.

This clonotype was counted a few times. The chain links TRBV29-1 to TRBJ1-1; 8 positions agree with TRBD1. The CDR3 runs 16 residues. V lost 7 bases and J lost 0; bases outside the gene matches: 13. Germline lookup yields CDR1 SQVTM and CDR2 ANQGSEA. CDR3 in DNA: TGCAGCGGAGGCGGGGGACAGGCCTCCATGAACACTGAAGCTTTCTTT. As protein: CSGGGGQASMNTEAFF. Based on the CDR3 plus reference TRBV29-1 and TRBJ1-1, the full variable domain is SAVISQKPSRDICQRGTSLTIQCQVDSQVTMMFWYRQQPGQSLTLIATANQGSEATYESGFVIDKFPISRPNLTFSTLTVSNMSPEDSSIYLCSGGGGQASMNTEAFFGQGTRLTVV.

There are a few counts of this clonotype. This chain joins TRBV6-2 or TRBV6-3 and TRBJ2-7; weak D call: TRBD1 (5 bases). Germline CDR1 reads MNHEY; CDR2 reads SVGEGT. The ends were cut back, 2 bases at V and 2 bases at J, with 13 bases in the middle. The CDR3 is made up of 15 amino acids. CDR3 residues: CASSYGRTTPYEQYF. DNA for the CDR3: TGTGCCAGCAGTTACGGACGGACAACCCCCTACGAGCAGTACTTC.

This clonotype has just a few counts. V usage is TRBV6-2 or TRBV6-3 and J usage is TRBJ1-2; the match to TRBD1 covers 12 bases. Trimming cost V 5 bases and J 7 bases; bases outside gene matches: 11. Germline lookup yields CDR1 MNHEY and CDR2 SVGEGT. This CDR3 spans 16 amino acids. This CDR3 is CASSLTGTGGFGGYTF. CDR3 nucleotides: TGTGCCAGCAGTCTGACCGGGACAGGGGGCTTCGGTGGCTACACCTTC.

This clonotype was seen a handful of times. The chain has TRBV20-1 and TRBJ1-5; no clear D. CDR1 and CDR2 from the germline V gene are DFQATT and SNEGSKA (reference sequence). V lost 1 base, J lost 10 bases, and 14 bases lay in between. CDR3 size: 13 residues. Here the CDR3 reads CSARGPTNRPQHF. In nucleotides, the CDR3 is TGCAGTGCTAGAGGGCCCACCAATCGACCCCAGCATTTT.

V is TRBV7-4 and J is TRBJ2-5; the D is unclear. CDR1 is SGHVT, CDR2 SQSDAQ, per germline. With 0 bases removed from V and 5 bases from J, the gap between germline ends came to 13 bases. The CDR3 sequence is 15 residues long. The CDR3 region is CASSLARTLMETQYF. In DNA, the CDR3 is TGTGCCAGCAGCTTAGCGAGGACCTTGATGGAGACCCAGTACTTC.

The sample holds a few counts of this clonotype. V gene TRBV12-3 or TRBV12-4 combines with J gene TRBJ2-7; D is unresolved. Trimming removed 2 bases from V and 0 bases from J, with 11 bases in between. There are 15 residues in the CDR3. CDR3 loop: CASSLYGPSSYEQYF. The CDR3 DNA sequence: TGTGCCAGCAGTTTATATGGTCCAAGCTCCTACGAGCAGTACTTC.

The chain has TRBV6-1 and TRBJ2-7, with 8 bases fitting TRBD2. This CDR3 has 16 residues. With 4 bases clipped from V and 2 bases from J, the junction kept 10 bases outside the gene matches. CDR1 is MNHNS, CDR2 SASEGT, per germline. The CDR3 DNA sequence: TGTGCCAGCAGTGTCACTAGCGGACAAAACACCTACGAGCAGTACTTC. Residues: CASSVTSGQNTYEQYF.

There are a few counts of this clonotype. The V and J genes are TRBV28 and TRBJ2-7; D is unresolved. The length of the CDR3 is 14 residues. Per the germline V gene, CDR1 is MDHEN and CDR2 is SYDVKM. V dropped 2 bases and J dropped 3 bases, with 11 bases sitting between them. The CDR3 region is CASSLMGIIYEQYF. The CDR3, as DNA: TGTGCCAGCAGTTTAATGGGGATTATCTACGAGCAGTACTTC.